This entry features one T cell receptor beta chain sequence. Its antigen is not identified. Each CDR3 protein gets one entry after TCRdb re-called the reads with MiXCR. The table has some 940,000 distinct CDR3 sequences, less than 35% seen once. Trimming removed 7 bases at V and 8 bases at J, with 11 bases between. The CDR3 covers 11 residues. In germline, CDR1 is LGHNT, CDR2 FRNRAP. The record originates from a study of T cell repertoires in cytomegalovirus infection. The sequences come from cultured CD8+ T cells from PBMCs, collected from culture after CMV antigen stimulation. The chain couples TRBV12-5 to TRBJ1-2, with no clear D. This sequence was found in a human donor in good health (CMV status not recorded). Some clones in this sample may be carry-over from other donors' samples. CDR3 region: CASAEGGGYTF. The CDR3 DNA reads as TGTGCTAGTGCCGAGGGTGGAGGCTACACCTTC.